This is a list of T cell receptor beta chains from one sample in a study of cytomegalovirus exposure and HLA in healthy donors. Sequenced by immunoSEQ multiplex PCR; TCRdb stores in-frame clones only, minus some. This sample's clone table lists 100,000 to 150,000 clones. Sequenced input: PBMCs. These receptors were taken from a man in his forties or fifties in good health and CMV-seronegative. Each CDR3 is given without its conserved first and last residue. Fields, in order: V gene, J gene, CDR3 length, CDR3 protein.

TRBV7-9	TRBJ2-1	15	ASSPPRRLAPYNEQF
TRBV7-9	TRBJ1-1	12	ASSLPGTVTEAF
TRBV9	TRBJ2-1	14	ASSVVSSGFYNEQF
TRBV19	TRBJ1-1	14	ASSYPGAGEDTEAF
TRBV7-8	TRBJ2-7	12	ASSREQGSYEQY
TRBV29-1	TRBJ2-1	13	SAEGGRSSYNEQF
TRBV10-2	TRBJ2-7	12	ASSFTSGSYEQY
TRBV19	TRBJ2-7	13	ASRDTSGVTYEQY
TRBV11-3	TRBJ2-2	9	ASLRAGELF
TRBV6-5	TRBJ2-7	13	ASSYSRQGTYEQY